This entry features one TCR beta chain sequence. The sample belongs to a study of blood T cell repertoires in COVID-19. Turning to the study itself: Acute-phase and convalescent COVID-19 samples originated in the United States, Italy and Spain. T cells, B-cell-depleted T cells, or PBMCs provided the cDNA or gDNA that served as material.

Per the authors' pipeline: Amplifying reference gene primers gave estimates of nucleated cell counts. Profiled with immunoSEQ multiplex PCR; TCRdb holds only in-frame clones, not every one. Clonal size and the V and J genes are those of that table, whereas D and trimming came from the DNA. The sample contains some 370,000 clones, roughly 90% of which appear only once. V dropped 6 bases and J dropped 4; count of bases not matched to a gene: 9. The length of the CDR3 is 15 residues. Germline V gene data show CDR1 as MNHEY and CDR2 as SVGAGI. V gene TRBV6-5 combines with J gene TRBJ2-7, with 10 positions matching TRBD1. This clonotype was sampled from a man between 35 and 55 years old with acute or convalescent COVID-19. The sample was peripheral blood. The CDR3 is CASSKTGGVPYEQYF. The CDR3 DNA reads as TGTGCCAGCAGCAAGACAGGGGGCGTACCATACGAGCAGTACTTC.